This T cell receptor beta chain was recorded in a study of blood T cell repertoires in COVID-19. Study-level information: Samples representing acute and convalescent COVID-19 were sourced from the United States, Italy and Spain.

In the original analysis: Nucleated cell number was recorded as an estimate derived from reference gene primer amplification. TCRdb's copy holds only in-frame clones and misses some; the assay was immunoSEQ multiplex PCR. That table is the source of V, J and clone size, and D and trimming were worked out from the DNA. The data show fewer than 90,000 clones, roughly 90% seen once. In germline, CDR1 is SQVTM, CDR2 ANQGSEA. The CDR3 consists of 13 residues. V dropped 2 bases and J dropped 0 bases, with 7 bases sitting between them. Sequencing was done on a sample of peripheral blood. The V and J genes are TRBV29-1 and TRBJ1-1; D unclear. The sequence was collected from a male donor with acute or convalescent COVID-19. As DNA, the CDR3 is TGCAGCGTTGAAAACACCATGAACACTGAAGCTTTCTTT. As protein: CSVENTMNTEAFF.